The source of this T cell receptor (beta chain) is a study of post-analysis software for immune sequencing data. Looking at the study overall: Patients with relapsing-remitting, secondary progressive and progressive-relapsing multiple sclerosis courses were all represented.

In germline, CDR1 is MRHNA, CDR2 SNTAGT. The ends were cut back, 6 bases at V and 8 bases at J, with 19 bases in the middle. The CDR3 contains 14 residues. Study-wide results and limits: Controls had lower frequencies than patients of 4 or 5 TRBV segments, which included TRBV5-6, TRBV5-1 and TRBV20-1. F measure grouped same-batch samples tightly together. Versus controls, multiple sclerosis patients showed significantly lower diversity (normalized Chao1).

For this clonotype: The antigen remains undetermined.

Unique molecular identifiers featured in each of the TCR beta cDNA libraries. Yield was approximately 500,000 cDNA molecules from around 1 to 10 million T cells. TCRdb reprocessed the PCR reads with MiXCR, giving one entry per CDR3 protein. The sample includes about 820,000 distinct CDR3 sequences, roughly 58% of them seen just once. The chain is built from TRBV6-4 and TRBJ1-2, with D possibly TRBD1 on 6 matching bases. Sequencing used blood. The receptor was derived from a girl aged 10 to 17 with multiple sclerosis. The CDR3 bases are TGTGCCAGCAGGGACGTTTTGGGGGCTGGCGGCTACACCTTC. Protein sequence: CASRDVLGAGGYTF.